This TCR beta chain stems from a study of T cell repertoires in cytomegalovirus infection. Study-level information: Indications came from public TCR beta signatures; they pointed to CMV infection and to a matching HLA type.

TCRdb re-called the reads through MiXCR, storing one row per CDR3 protein. The profile shows 150,000 to 200,000 distinct CDR3 sequences, 28% of them singletons. General study findings and limits: Within the response measured ex vivo, HLA-C-restricted CMV-specific TCR beta clonotypes were dominant.

Per germline, CDR1 SGHVS and CDR2 FNYEAQ. The CDR3 extends over 17 amino acids. V was trimmed by 5 bases and J by 0 bases, leaving 20 bases between them. This clonotype was counted between two and nine times. Its matching antigen is unknown. Input material: PBMCs. The receptor was isolated from a human donor in good health (CMV status not recorded). Some clones in this sample may be carry-over from other donors' samples. V and J are TRBV7-6 and TRBJ2-7; D gene uncertain. The CDR3 nucleotides read TGTGCCAGCAGCACCTTATCGATCGGCGAAAGCTCCTACGAGCAGTACTTC. This encodes CASSTLSIGESSYEQYF.